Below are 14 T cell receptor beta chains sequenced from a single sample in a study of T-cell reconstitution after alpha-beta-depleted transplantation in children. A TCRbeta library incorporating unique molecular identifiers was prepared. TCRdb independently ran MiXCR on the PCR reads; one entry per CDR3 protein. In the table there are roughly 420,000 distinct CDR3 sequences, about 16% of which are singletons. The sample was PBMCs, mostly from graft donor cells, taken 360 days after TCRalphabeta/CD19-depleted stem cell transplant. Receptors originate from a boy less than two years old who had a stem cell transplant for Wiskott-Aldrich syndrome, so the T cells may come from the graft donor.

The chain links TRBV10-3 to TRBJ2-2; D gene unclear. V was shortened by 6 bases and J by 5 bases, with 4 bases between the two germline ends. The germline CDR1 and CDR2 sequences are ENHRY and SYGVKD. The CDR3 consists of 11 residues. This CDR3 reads CAISGTGELFF. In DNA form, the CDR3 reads TGTGCCATCAGCGGTACCGGGGAGCTGTTTTTT.

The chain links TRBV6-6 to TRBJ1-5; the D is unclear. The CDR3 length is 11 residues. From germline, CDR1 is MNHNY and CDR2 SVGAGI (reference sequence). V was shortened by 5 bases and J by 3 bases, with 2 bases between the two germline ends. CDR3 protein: CASSHNQPQHF. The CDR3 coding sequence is TGTGCCAGCAGTCACAATCAGCCCCAGCATTTT.

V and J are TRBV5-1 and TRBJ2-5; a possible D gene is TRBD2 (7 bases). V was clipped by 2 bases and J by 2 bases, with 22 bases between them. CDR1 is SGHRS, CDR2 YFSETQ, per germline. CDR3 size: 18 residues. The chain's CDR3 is CASSFGGPSPGGQETQYF. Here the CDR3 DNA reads TGCGCCAGCAGCTTCGGGGGCCCATCACCGGGGGGTCAAGAGACCCAGTACTTC. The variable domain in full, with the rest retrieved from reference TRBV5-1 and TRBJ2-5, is KAGVTQTPRYLIKTRGQQVTLSCSPISGHRSVSWYQQTPGQGLQFLFEYFSETQRNKGNFPGRFSGRQFSNSRSEMNVSTLELGDSALYLCASSFGGPSPGGQETQYFGPGTRLLVL.

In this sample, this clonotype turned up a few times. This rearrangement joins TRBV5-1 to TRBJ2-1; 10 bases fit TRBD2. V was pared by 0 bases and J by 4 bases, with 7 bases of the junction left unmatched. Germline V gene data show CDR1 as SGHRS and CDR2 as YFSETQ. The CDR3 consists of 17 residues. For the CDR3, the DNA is TGCGCCAGCAGCTTGGATTACGAGCGGGAGGGTTACAATGAGCAGTTCTTC. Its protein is CASSLDYEREGYNEQFF.

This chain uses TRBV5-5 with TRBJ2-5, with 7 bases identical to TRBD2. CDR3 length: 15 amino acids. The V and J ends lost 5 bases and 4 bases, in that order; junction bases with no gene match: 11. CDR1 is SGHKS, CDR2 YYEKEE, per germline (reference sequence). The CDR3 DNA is TGTGCCAGCAGATTGTTACCGGGAGGCCCAGAGACCCAGTACTTC. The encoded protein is CASRLLPGGPETQYF.

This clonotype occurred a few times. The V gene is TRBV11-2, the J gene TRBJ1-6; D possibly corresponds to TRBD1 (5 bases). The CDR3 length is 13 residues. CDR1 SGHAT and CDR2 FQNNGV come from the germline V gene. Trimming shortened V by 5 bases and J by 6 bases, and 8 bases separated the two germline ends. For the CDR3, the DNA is TGTGCCAGCAGCGCGGGGGGTAATTCACCCCTCCACTTT. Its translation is CASSAGGNSPLHF.

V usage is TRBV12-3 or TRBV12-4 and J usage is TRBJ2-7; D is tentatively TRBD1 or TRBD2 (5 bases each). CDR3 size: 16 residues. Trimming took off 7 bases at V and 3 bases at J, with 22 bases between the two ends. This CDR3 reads CASTLGSALGDYEQYF. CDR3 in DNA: TGTGCCAGCACCCTAGGGTCCGCCCTGGGGGACTACGAGCAGTACTTC.

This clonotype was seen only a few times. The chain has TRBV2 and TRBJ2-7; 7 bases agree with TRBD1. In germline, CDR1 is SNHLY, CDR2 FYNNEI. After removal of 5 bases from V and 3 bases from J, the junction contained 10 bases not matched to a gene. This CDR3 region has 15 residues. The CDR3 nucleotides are TGTGCCAGCAGTCCACCGGACAGGTTTTTCTACGAGCAGTACTTC. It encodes CASSPPDRFFYEQYF.

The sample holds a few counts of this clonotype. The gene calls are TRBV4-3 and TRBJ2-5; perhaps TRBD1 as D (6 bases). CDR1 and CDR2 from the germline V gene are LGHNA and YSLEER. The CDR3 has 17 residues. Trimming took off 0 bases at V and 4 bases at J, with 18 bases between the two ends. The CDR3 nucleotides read TGCGCCAGCAGCCAAGATCCCCGAGGGGGATTGGTAGAGACCCAGTACTTC. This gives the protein CASSQDPRGGLVETQYF.

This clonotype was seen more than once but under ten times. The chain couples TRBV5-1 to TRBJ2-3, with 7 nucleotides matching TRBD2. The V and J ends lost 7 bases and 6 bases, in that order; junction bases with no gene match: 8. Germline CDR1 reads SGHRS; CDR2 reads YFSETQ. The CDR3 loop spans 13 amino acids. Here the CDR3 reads CASRKGRADTQYF. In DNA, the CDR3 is TGCGCCAGCCGGAAAGGGAGGGCCGATACGCAGTATTTT.

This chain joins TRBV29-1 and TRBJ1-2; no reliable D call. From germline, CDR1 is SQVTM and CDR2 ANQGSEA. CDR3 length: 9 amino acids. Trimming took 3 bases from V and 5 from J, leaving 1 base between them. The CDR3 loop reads CSVDYGYTF. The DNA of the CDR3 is TGCAGCGTTGATTATGGCTACACCTTC.

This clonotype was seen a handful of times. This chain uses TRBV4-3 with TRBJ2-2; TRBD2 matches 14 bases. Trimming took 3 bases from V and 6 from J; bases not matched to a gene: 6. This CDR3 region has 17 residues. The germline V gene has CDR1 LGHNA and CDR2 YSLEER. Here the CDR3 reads CASSHTGLAGAAGELFF. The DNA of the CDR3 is TGCGCCAGCAGCCATACGGGACTAGCGGGAGCAGCCGGGGAGCTGTTTTTT.

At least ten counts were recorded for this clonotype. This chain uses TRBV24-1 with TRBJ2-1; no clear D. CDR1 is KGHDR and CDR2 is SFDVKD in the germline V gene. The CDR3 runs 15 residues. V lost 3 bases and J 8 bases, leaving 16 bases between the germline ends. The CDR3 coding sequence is TGTGCCACCAGTGATGCCGCGAGGCGCATCCATGAGCAGTTCTTC. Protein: CATSDAARRIHEQFF.

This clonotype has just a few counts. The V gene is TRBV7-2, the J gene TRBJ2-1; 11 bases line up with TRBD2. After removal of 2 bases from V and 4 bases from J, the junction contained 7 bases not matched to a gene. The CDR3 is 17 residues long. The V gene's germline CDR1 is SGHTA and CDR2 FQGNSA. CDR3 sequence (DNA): TGTGCCAGCAGCTTAAGGGAGGGGACTAGCGGTTACAATGAGCAGTTCTTC. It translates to CASSLREGTSGYNEQFF.